This entry lists 7 T cell receptor beta chains sequenced from one sample in a study of blood T cell repertoires in COVID-19 (TCRdb year 2020). Library preparation employed the immunoSEQ multiplex PCR assay. Drawn from immuneACCESS, this table holds only the in-frame rearrangements with V and J called that TCRdb kept. Clones are partly lost; checked studies trace under half to an unresolved V gene and leave the rest unexplained. The sample profile shows 150,000 to 200,000 clones; roughly 86% of them were found once. 7.5% to 10% of the sample rests with the top ten. The source material was PBMCs or T cells enriched from blood (not recorded which). Receptors were obtained from a woman in her 30s who had recovered from COVID-19.

This chain joins TRBV7-9 and TRBJ2-3, with 7 positions matching TRBD2. From germline, CDR1 is SEHNR and CDR2 FQNEAQ (reference sequence). The V segment lost 5 bases and the J segment 2 bases; nucleotides outside the gene matches: 4. The CDR3 covers 14 residues. CDR3 in amino acids: CASSVLASTDTQYF. The CDR3 coding sequence is TGTGCCAGCAGCGTACTAGCGTCCACAGATACGCAGTATTTT.

This sequence joins TRBV6-6 and TRBJ1-1; maybe TRBD1 (6 bases). The germline CDR1 and CDR2 sequences are MNHNY and SVGAGI (reference sequence). V lost 0 bases and J 0 bases, leaving 8 bases between the germline ends. This CDR3 comprises 15 residues. The CDR3 loop reads CASSYSGQLNTEAFF. The DNA of the CDR3 is TGTGCCAGCAGTTACTCAGGACAGCTGAACACTGAAGCTTTCTTT.

V and J are TRBV18 and TRBJ1-6; D not resolved. The CDR3 totals 14 residues. The V gene's germline CDR1 is KGHSH and CDR2 LQKENI. V was clipped by 3 bases and J by 8 bases, with 11 bases between them. In nucleotides, the CDR3 is TGTGCCAGCTCACCGACGGAGAGCTATTCACCCCTCCACTTT. Encoded protein: CASSPTESYSPLHF.

The V call is TRBV7-9, the J call TRBJ1-4, with D unclear. CDR1 is SEHNR and CDR2 is FQNEAQ in the germline V gene (reference sequence). The CDR3 spans 15 residues. Trimming shortened V by 5 bases and J by 5 bases, and 15 bases separated the two germline ends. The CDR3, as DNA: TGTGCCAGCAGCCACTCAGGTTACCGGAATGAAAAACTGTTTTTT. Its protein is CASSHSGYRNEKLFF.

This chain links TRBV30 with TRBJ2-7, with D maybe TRBD2 (6 bases). The V end lost 3 bases, the J end lost 0 bases, and 12 bases lay between the germline ends. The CDR3 has 14 residues. The germline V gene has CDR1 GTSNPN and CDR2 SVGIG (reference sequence). The CDR3 nucleotides read TGTGCCTGGAGGGACTACCGGGTCTCCTACGAGCAGTACTTC. This codes for CAWRDYRVSYEQYF.

The chain has TRBV12-5 and TRBJ2-2, with unresolved D. CDR3 length: 13 amino acids. V dropped 7 bases and J dropped 1 base, with 7 bases sitting between them. CDR1 is LGHNT and CDR2 is FRNRAP in the germline V gene. CDR3 sequence (DNA): TGTGCTAGTGCCTTATTGAACACCGGGGAGCTGTTTTTT. Its translation: CASALLNTGELFF.

This chain joins TRBV24-1 and TRBJ2-1, with unresolved D. V was pared by 4 bases and J by 10 bases, with 13 bases between. CDR3 length: 13 amino acids. Germline loops: CDR1 KGHDR, CDR2 SFDVKD. The CDR3 here is CATSDHGPREQFF. The CDR3 coding sequence is TGTGCCACCAGTGACCACGGCCCGCGGGAGCAGTTCTTC.